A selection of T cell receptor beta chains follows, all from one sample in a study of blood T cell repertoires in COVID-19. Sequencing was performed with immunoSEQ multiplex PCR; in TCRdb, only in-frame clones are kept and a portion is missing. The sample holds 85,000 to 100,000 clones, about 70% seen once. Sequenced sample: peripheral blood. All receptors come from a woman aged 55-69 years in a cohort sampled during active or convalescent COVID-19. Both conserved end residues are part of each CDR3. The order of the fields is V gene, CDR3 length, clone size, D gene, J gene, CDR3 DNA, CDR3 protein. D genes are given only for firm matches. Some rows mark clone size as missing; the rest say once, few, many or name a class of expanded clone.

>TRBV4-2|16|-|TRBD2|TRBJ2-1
TGTGCCAGCAGCCAAGATCCTAGCGGGACAAAGAATGAGCAGTTCTTC
CASSQDPSGTKNEQFF
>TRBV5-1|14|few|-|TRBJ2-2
TGCGCCAGCAGTTCAGGGGTCGGCACCGGGGAGCTGTTTTTT
CASSSGVGTGELFF
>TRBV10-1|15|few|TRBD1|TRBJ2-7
TGCGCCAGCAGTGGATTTGGGACAGGTGACTACGAGCAGTACTTC
CASSGFGTGDYEQYF
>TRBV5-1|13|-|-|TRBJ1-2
TGCGCCAGCAGCTTGGTGCGGGGGGATGGCTACACCTTC
CASSLVRGDGYTF
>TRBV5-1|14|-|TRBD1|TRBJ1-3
TGCGCCAGCAGCGCCGGGACAGAGGGAAACACCATATATTTT
CASSAGTEGNTIYF
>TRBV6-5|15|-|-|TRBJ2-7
TGTGCCAGCAGTTACTCATCGGGGAGCTCCTACGAGCAGTACTTC
CASSYSSGSSYEQYF
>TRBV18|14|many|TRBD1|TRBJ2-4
TGTGCCAGCTCAGCCACCGGGACAGGAAACATTCAGTACTTC
CASSATGTGNIQYF
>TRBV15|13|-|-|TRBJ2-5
TGTGCCACCGGGTGGGGCATTCAAGAGACCCAGTACTTC
CATGWGIQETQYF
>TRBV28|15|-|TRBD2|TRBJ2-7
TGTGCCAGCAGTTCCCCACCGGGGGGAAACTACGAGCAGTACTTC
CASSSPPGGNYEQYF
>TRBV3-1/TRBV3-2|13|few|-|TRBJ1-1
TGTGCCAGCAGCCGGTTGAGGGGACTGGGAGCTTTCTTT
CASSRLRGLGAFF
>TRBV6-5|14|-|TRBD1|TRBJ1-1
TGTGCCAGCAATTACAGGGGGCGGGACACTGAAGCTTTCTTT
CASNYRGRDTEAFF
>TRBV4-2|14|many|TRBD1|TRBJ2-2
TGTGCCAGCAGGACAACAGGGGGAGGAGGGGAGCTGTTTTTT
CASRTTGGGGELFF
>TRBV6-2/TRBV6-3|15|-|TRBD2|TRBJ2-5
TGTGCCAGCAGTAGACCCGGGACTAGTCGAGAGACCCAGTACTTC
CASSRPGTSRETQYF
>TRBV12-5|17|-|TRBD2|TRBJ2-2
TGTGCTAGTGGTCGGGACCTAGCGGGAGTGAACACCGGGGAGCTGTTTTTT
CASGRDLAGVNTGELFF
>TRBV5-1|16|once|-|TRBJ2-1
TGCGCCAGCAGCAAGTCGGGAGTCGGATCCTACAATGAGCAGTTCTTC
CASSKSGVGSYNEQFF
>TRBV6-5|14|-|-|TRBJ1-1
TGTGCCAGCAGCAACAGGGAGGGGTACACTGAAGCTTTCTTT
CASSNREGYTEAFF
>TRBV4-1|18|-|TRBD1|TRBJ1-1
TGCGCCAGCAGCCACCAAGGAAGACAGGGGGCGCGGTACACTGAAGCTTTCTTT
CASSHQGRQGARYTEAFF
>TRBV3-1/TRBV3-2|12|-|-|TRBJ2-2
TGTGCCAGCAGCCACGGTCCTCCGGAGCTGTTTTTT
CASSHGPPELFF
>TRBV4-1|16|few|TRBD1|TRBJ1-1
TGCGCCAGCAGCCAAGCCCCCGCAGGGGGGAACACTGAAGCTTTCTTT
CASSQAPAGGNTEAFF
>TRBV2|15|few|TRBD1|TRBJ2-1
TGTGCCAGCAGTTACAGGGGTAGCTCCTACAATGAGCAGTTCTTC
CASSYRGSSYNEQFF
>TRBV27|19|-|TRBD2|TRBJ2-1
TGTGCCAGCAGTTTCACCGGGACTAGCGGGGGGAGCTCCTACAATGAGCAGTTCTTC
CASSFTGTSGGSSYNEQFF
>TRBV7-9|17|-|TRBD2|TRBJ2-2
TGTGCCAGCAGCTTAGCTCGGGGGAGGGCGAACACCGGGGAGCTGTTTTTT
CASSLARGRANTGELFF
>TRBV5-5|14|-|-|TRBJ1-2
TGTGCCAGCAGCCTAAACAGGGTTAACTATGGCTACACCTTC
CASSLNRVNYGYTF
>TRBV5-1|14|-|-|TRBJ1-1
TGCGCCAGCAAGGGGAACATCTGGAACACTGAAGCTTTCTTT
CASKGNIWNTEAFF